The 31 T cell receptor beta chains below were found in one sample sequenced in a study of early T cells in non-severe SARS-CoV-2 infection. TCRdb itself ran the 5' RACE reads through MiXCR, one entry per CDR3 protein. The sample shows tens of thousands of distinct CDR3 sequences, around 6.8% of them seen only once. Material for sequencing was whole blood. These receptors originate from an adult who was a healthcare worker with PCR-confirmed SARS-CoV-2 infection or an uninfected control (not recorded which).

The V call is TRBV12-3 or TRBV12-4, the J call TRBJ2-1; D unresolved. The CDR3 is 12 amino acids. The V gene lost 3 bases and the J gene lost 9 bases, with 9 bases spanning the gap. The CDR3 DNA sequence: TGTGCCAGCAGTTTCTCGGTGGGTGAGCAGTTCTTC. It translates to CASSFSVGEQFF.

This clonotype was seen a few times. The J gene is TRBJ1-1, the V gene TRBV4-3; 12 nucleotides agree with TRBD1. V shed 0 bases, J shed 1 base, and the junction held 3 bases outside the gene matches. The CDR3 loop spans 17 amino acids. The germline gives CDR1 LGHNA, CDR2 YSLEER. CDR3 in amino acids: CASSQDGTGGPNTEAFF. CDR3 in DNA: TGCGCCAGCAGCCAAGATGGGACAGGGGGCCCGAACACTGAAGCTTTCTTT.

This clonotype has a count of ten or more. The chain has TRBV7-6 and TRBJ2-2, with D possibly being TRBD2 (5 bases). The V end lost 1 base, the J end lost 5 bases, and 14 bases lay between the germline ends. Germline loops: CDR1 SGHVS, CDR2 FNYEAQ. The CDR3 is 16 amino acids. The CDR3 DNA sequence: TGTGCCAGCAGCTTAGTCGGTATAGAGGGAACCGGGGAGCTGTTTTTT. Its translation: CASSLVGIEGTGELFF.

This clonotype was found a few times. The V gene is TRBV7-7, the J gene TRBJ2-1, with 11 bases matching TRBD2. V lost 5 bases, J lost 7 bases, and 10 bases stayed unmatched. The CDR3 has 16 residues. CDR1 and CDR2 from the germline V gene are SSHAT and FNYEAQ (reference sequence). CDR3 DNA: TGTGCCAGCAGCCACTCTCTAGCGGGGGGTGTGAATGAGCAGTTCTTC. Its protein is CASSHSLAGGVNEQFF.

The rearrangement links TRBV5-4 to TRBJ1-2; D call uncertain. Germline V gene sequence: CDR1 SGHNT, CDR2 YYREEE (reference sequence). The length of the CDR3 is 15 residues. V was cut by 5 bases and J by 2 bases, with 16 bases left in between. CDR3 region: CASRPDAASNYGYTF. For the CDR3, the DNA is TGTGCCAGCAGACCTGACGCGGCCTCAAACTATGGCTACACCTTC. Full variable domain (outside the CDR3, taken from reference TRBV5-4 and TRBJ1-2): ETGVTQSPTHLIKTRGQQVTLRCSSQSGHNTVSWYQQALGQGPQFIFQYYREEENGRGNFPPRFSGLQFPNYSSELNVNALELDDSALYLCASRPDAASNYGYTFGSGTRLTVV.

The rearrangement uses TRBV12-3 or TRBV12-4 and TRBJ2-2; 10 bases line up with TRBD2. This CDR3 is built from 16 residues. The V segment lost 1 base and the J segment 8 bases; nucleotides outside the gene matches: 7. The CDR3 reads CASSLGLAGVPGELFF. The CDR3 DNA reads TGTGCCAGCAGTTTAGGGCTAGCGGGGGTCCCAGGGGAGCTGTTTTTT.

The rearrangement uses TRBV24-1 and TRBJ1-5, with D hard to call. Germline CDR1 is KGHDR and CDR2 is SFDVKD. Deletions cut 7 bases from V and 2 bases from J, with 11 bases between. CDR3 length: 14 amino acids. The CDR3 DNA sequence: TGTGCCACCAGCCCCCCGGACGGCAATCAGCCCCAGCATTTT. Protein product: CATSPPDGNQPQHF.

This clonotype has more than one count but fewer than ten. V is TRBV14 and J is TRBJ1-2, with 10 bases identical to TRBD1. CDR1 and CDR2 from the germline V gene are SGHDN and FVKESK. Trimming removed 2 bases from V and 0 bases from J; junction bases left unmatched: 15. CDR3 length: 20 amino acids. In nucleotides, the CDR3 is TGTGCCAGCAGCCAAAGCCTGAGACGGGACAGGGGCAACACTAACTATGGCTACACCTTC. Translation: CASSQSLRRDRGNTNYGYTF.

This clonotype was observed at least ten times. V and J are TRBV4-2 and TRBJ2-1; no reliable D call. In germline, CDR1 is LGHNA, CDR2 YNFKEQ. Trimming pared 0 bases from V and 0 bases from J, leaving 6 bases between. This CDR3 spans 15 amino acids. The CDR3, as DNA: TGTGCCAGCAGCCAAGAAGAGAGCTCCTACAATGAGCAGTTCTTC. The encoded protein is CASSQEESSYNEQFF.

The sample holds many counts of this clonotype. This chain uses TRBV19 with TRBJ2-7, with D possibly being TRBD1 (6 bases). This CDR3 contains 14 residues. Germline CDR1 is LNHDA and CDR2 is SQIVND (reference sequence). V lost 4 bases and J 0 bases, leaving 10 bases between the germline ends. The chain's CDR3 is CASSSRDTSYEQYF. As DNA, the CDR3 is TGTGCCAGTAGTAGCCGGGACACCTCCTACGAGCAGTACTTC.

Comment on this clonotype: Germline is not matched at one junction end, which may reflect a read error. The chain is built from TRBV20-1 and TRBJ1-6; the D gene is possibly TRBD1 (5 bases). The CDR3 spans 13 residues. Looked up from germline, CDR1 is DFQATT and CDR2 is SNEGSKA (reference sequence). CDR3 amino acids: CSAREGGNSPPHF. The CDR3 nucleotides read TGCAGTGCTAGAGAGGGGGGGAATTCACCCCCCCACTTT.

Only a few counts were recorded for this clonotype. The V gene is TRBV4-3, the J gene TRBJ2-4; a weak D match, TRBD1 (5 bases). Germline values: CDR1 LGHNA, CDR2 YSLEER. The CDR3 spans 15 residues. The germline V and J ends were trimmed by 0 bases and 10 bases, with 16 bases remaining between them. CDR3 residues: CASSQDGQGLLIQYF. The CDR3 DNA reads as TGCGCCAGCAGCCAAGATGGGCAGGGCCTATTGATTCAGTACTTC.

This clonotype occurred many times. This CDR3 is CASSSGDGYNSPLHF. CDR3 DNA: TGTGCCAGCAGCTCGGGAGACGGGTATAATTCACCCCTCCACTTT. The rearrangement joins TRBV9 to TRBJ1-6, with D uncertain. Germline-derived CDR1 and CDR2 are SGDLS and YYNGEE. The germline V and J ends were trimmed by 4 bases and 4 bases, with 12 bases remaining between them. The CDR3 is made up of 15 amino acids. Full variable domain (missing parts from reference TRBV9 and TRBJ1-6): DSGVTQTPKHLITATGQRVTLRCSPRSGDLSVYWYQQSLDQGLQFLIQYYNGEERAKGNILERFSAQQFPDLHSELNLSSLELGDSALYFCASSSGDGYNSPLHFGNGTRLTVT.

This clonotype has a count of ten or more. CDR3 coding DNA: TGTGCCAGCAGTTTAGAAGGATCCAGGGCCGCTTTCTTT. This encodes CASSLEGSRAAFF. This chain joins TRBV12-3 or TRBV12-4 and TRBJ1-1; tentatively, D is TRBD1 (5 bases). CDR3 size: 13 residues. Deletions cut 1 base from V and 11 bases from J, with 14 bases between.

This clonotype was seen a few times. This chain links TRBV11-2 with TRBJ2-3, with 13 bases fitting TRBD2. There are 17 residues in the CDR3. Germline CDR1 and CDR2: SGHAT and FQNNGV. The ends lost 4 bases at V and 7 bases at J; junction bases unmatched: 11. The CDR3: CASSSIRTSGGHYTQYF. CDR3 bases: TGTGCCAGCAGCTCGATTAGGACTAGCGGGGGCCATTATACGCAGTATTTT. The full variable domain, its missing parts supplied by reference TRBV11-2 and TRBJ2-3, is EAGVAQSPRYKIIEKRQSVAFWCNPISGHATLYWYQQILGQGPKLLIQFQNNGVVDDSQLPKDRFSAERLKGVDSTLKIQPAKLEDSAVYLCASSSIRTSGGHYTQYFGPGTRLTVL.

This clonotype is medium-sized in the sample. The chain is built from TRBV12-3 or TRBV12-4 and TRBJ2-7; weak D call: TRBD2 (6 bases). The V gene lost 4 bases and the J gene lost 2 bases, with 15 bases spanning the gap. The CDR3 spans 15 residues. This CDR3 reads CASSSSGRLTYEQYF. Here the CDR3 DNA reads TGTGCCAGCAGTTCCTCAGGGAGGTTAACCTACGAGCAGTACTTC.

The chain is built from TRBV6-6 and TRBJ2-1; 11 positions match TRBD1. Looked up from germline, CDR1 is MNHNY and CDR2 is SVGAGI (reference sequence). CDR3 length: 14 residues. V was pared by 11 bases and J by 14 bases, with 17 bases of the junction left unmatched. The CDR3: CARKGQGAGRVEFF. CDR3 DNA sequence: TGTGCCCGCAAAGGACAGGGGGCAGGAAGAGTTGAGTTCTTC.

This clonotype has at least ten counts. The chain employs TRBV12-3 or TRBV12-4 and TRBJ2-1, with D perhaps being TRBD1 or TRBD2 (5 bases each). V lost 8 bases and J lost 4, with 9 bases in between. The CDR3 totals 12 residues. CDR3 nucleotide sequence: TGTGCCAGCGGGGGACCTTACAATGAGCAGTTCTTC. Translating gives CASGGPYNEQFF.

This clonotype has at least ten counts. The chain recombines TRBV20-1 with TRBJ2-3, with 14 bases fitting TRBD2. The CDR3 loop spans 14 amino acids. The V gene end was trimmed by 5 bases and the J gene end by 6 bases; junction bases not matched to a gene: 4. CDR1 DFQATT and CDR2 SNEGSKA come from the germline V gene (reference sequence). The CDR3 coding sequence is TGCAGTGCTGGGACTAGCGGGGGCTCTGATACGCAGTATTTT. It specifies CSAGTSGGSDTQYF.

This clonotype appeared a few times. V usage is TRBV10-3 and J usage is TRBJ2-1; no definite D call. Per the germline V gene, CDR1 is ENHRY and CDR2 is SYGVKD. Trimming removed 5 bases from V and 12 bases from J, with 14 bases in between. This CDR3 has 12 amino acids. CDR3 sequence (DNA): TGTGCCATCAGTCTAAATCAGGAAGGGCAGTTCTTC. Amino acids: CAISLNQEGQFF.

A remark on this clonotype: A much larger clone differs from this one at a single base, so this may be a read error. The rearrangement links TRBV12-3 or TRBV12-4 to TRBJ2-7; 8 bases match TRBD1. The CDR3 consists of 15 residues. The CDR3 is CTSSSTGEVGGEQYF. The CDR3, as DNA: TGTACCAGCAGCTCGACAGGGGAGGTAGGAGGAGAGCAGTACTTC.

The table lists this clonotype with a few counts. The CDR3 loop reads CASSFSGGPGEQFF. CDR3 DNA: TGTGCCAGCAGCTTCTCCGGGGGGCCGGGTGAGCAGTTCTTC. The chain is built from TRBV9 and TRBJ2-1, with D possibly TRBD2 on 7 matching bases. The CDR3 is 14 amino acids. The V end was cut by 4 bases, the J end by 9 bases, with 17 bases between. CDR1 and CDR2 (germline): SGDLS, YYNGEE.

This clonotype appeared a few times. The CDR3 loop reads CSVDSGEDSYEQYF. CDR3 DNA sequence: TGCAGCGTTGATAGTGGGGAGGACAGCTACGAGCAGTACTTC. The chain is built from TRBV29-1 and TRBJ2-7; either TRBD1 or TRBD2 may fit D (6 bases each). This CDR3 has 14 residues. Trimming removed 3 bases at V and 3 bases at J, with 15 bases between. The germline gives CDR1 SQVTM, CDR2 ANQGSEA.

The V gene is TRBV2, the J gene TRBJ1-1; a weak D match, TRBD1 (5 bases). The V gene's germline CDR1 is SNHLY and CDR2 FYNNEI. V gave up 7 bases and J gave up 5 bases, with 11 bases separating them. This CDR3 contains 12 residues. CDR3 bases: TGTGCCAGCAATGTGGGGGGGACTGAAGCTTTCTTT. It specifies CASNVGGTEAFF.

This clonotype was picked up many times. This chain uses TRBV14 with TRBJ1-1; no clear D. In germline, CDR1 is SGHDN, CDR2 FVKESK. Between the trimmed V and J ends, which lost 1 base and 11 bases, there was a span of 11 bases. This CDR3 is built from 12 residues. CDR3 region: CASSQGGRGAFF. CDR3 DNA: TGTGCCAGCAGCCAAGGCGGGCGCGGGGCTTTCTTT.

The table lists this clonotype with many counts. The genes are TRBV7-9 and TRBJ2-3; D perhaps matches TRBD2 (6 bases). The CDR3 sequence is 15 residues long. Trimming shortened V by 5 bases and J by 4 bases, and 16 bases separated the two germline ends. Germline V lookup: CDR1 SEHNR, CDR2 FQNEAQ (reference sequence). CDR3 sequence: CASSPGVMSADTQYF. The DNA for the CDR3 is TGTGCCAGCAGCCCGGGGGTGATGTCTGCAGATACGCAGTATTTT.

In this sample, this clonotype turned up a few times. The chain's CDR3 is CASSQEALAGTYEQYF. In nucleotides, the CDR3 is TGCGCCAGCAGCCAAGAAGCACTAGCGGGTACCTACGAGCAGTACTTC. The chain joins TRBV4-3 to TRBJ2-7, with TRBD2 matching over 9 bases. The germline CDR1 and CDR2 sequences are LGHNA and YSLEER. This CDR3 spans 16 amino acids. The V and J ends lost 0 bases and 2 bases, in that order; junction bases with no gene match: 5.

This clonotype was recorded at least ten times. CDR3 residues: CASSLKLAGGLAKNIQYF. DNA for the CDR3: TGTGCCAGCAGTTTAAAACTAGCGGGGGGTTTAGCCAAAAACATTCAGTACTTC. The chain is built from TRBV28 and TRBJ2-4, with TRBD2 identical over 12 bases. In germline, CDR1 is MDHEN, CDR2 SYDVKM. The trim removed 2 bases at V and 0 bases at J, leaving 5 bases unmatched. The CDR3 consists of 18 residues.

This chain connects TRBV2 to TRBJ2-3, with D possibly being TRBD1 or TRBD2 (5 bases each). The CDR3 is 17 amino acids. The ends were cut back, 8 bases at V and 3 bases at J, with 24 bases in the middle. Looked up from germline, CDR1 is SNHLY and CDR2 is FYNNEI. The CDR3 here is CASRQPAGSKGTDTQYF. Here the CDR3 DNA reads TGTGCCAGCCGCCAGCCCGCGGGCAGCAAGGGGACAGATACGCAGTATTTT. The entire variable domain, with the rest obtained from reference TRBV2 and TRBJ2-3, is as follows: EPEVTQTPSHQVTQMGQEVILRCVPISNHLYFYWYRQILGQKVEFLVSFYNNEISEKSEIFDDQFSVERPDGSNFTLKIRSTKLEDSAMYFCASRQPAGSKGTDTQYFGPGTRLTVL.

This clonotype was picked up many times. The V call is TRBV20-1, the J call TRBJ1-2; possible D gene TRBD1, 6 bases. The CDR3 is 15 residues long. The ends were cut back, 6 bases at V and 3 bases at J, with 20 bases in the middle. Germline V gene lookup returns CDR1 DFQATT and CDR2 SNEGSKA (reference sequence). The CDR3 loop is CSAYEPTGTHYGYTF. CDR3 DNA sequence: TGCAGTGCATATGAACCGACAGGCACGCACTATGGCTACACCTTC.

The table lists this clonotype with a few counts. V is TRBV28 and J is TRBJ1-2; no firm D call. Trimming took off 3 bases at V and 4 bases at J, with 18 bases between the two ends. Germline V gene lookup returns CDR1 MDHEN and CDR2 SYDVKM. The CDR3 runs to 16 residues. The CDR3 reads CASSFDRLSEIYGYTF. DNA of the CDR3: TGTGCCAGCAGTTTCGATCGACTCTCAGAAATCTATGGCTACACCTTC.